These 26 T cell receptor beta chains share one sample of origin, sequenced in a study of cytotoxic CD8 clonotypes in ibrutinib-treated CLL. Profiling relied on immunoSEQ multiplex PCR, and the TCRdb table lists in-frame clones only, not all of them. This table holds 200,000 to 250,000 clones, approximately 75% found once. The sequencing here drew on PBMCs, taken after 12 months of ibrutinib treatment. The receptors derive from a human donor with chronic lymphocytic leukemia.

V and J are TRBV28 and TRBJ1-2; D may be TRBD1 (5 bases). The V end was cut by 6 bases, the J end by 4 bases, with 12 bases between. CDR1 and CDR2 (germline): MDHEN, SYDVKM. The CDR3 sequence is 13 residues long. The chain's CDR3 is CASRIFQGYGYTF. The CDR3 DNA follows: TGTGCCAGCAGAATCTTTCAGGGCTATGGCTACACCTTC.

J is TRBJ2-6 and V is TRBV5-4, with D uncertain. This CDR3 has 13 residues. CDR1 and CDR2 from the germline V gene are SGHNT and YYREEE (reference sequence). V shed 4 bases and J shed 4 bases, with 6 bases lying between them. CDR3 loop: CASSPDGANVLTF. The CDR3 DNA follows: TGTGCCAGCAGCCCGGACGGGGCCAACGTCCTGACTTTC.

The chain carries TRBV29-1 and TRBJ1-1, with TRBD1 identical over 9 bases. Germline V CDR1 and CDR2: SQVTM, ANQGSEA. V lost 7 bases to trimming and J lost 4 bases; unmatched junction nucleotides: 4. The CDR3 totals 12 residues. Here the CDR3 reads CSARQGVTEAFF. The CDR3, as DNA: TGCAGCGCCAGACAGGGGGTCACTGAAGCTTTCTTT.

Here the CDR3 DNA reads TGTGCCAGCAGCCCGCGGGGCAGGGTTACGCAGTATTTT. Residues: CASSPRGRVTQYF. The chain joins TRBV7-9 to TRBJ2-3, with D perhaps TRBD2 (6 bases). The germline V gene encodes CDR1 SEHNR and CDR2 FQNEAQ (reference sequence). This CDR3 has 13 amino acids. The V end lost 5 bases, the J end lost 8 bases, and 14 bases lay between the germline ends.

The CDR3 sequence is CASSPSGTAWRETQYF. The CDR3 nucleotides are TGTGCCAGCTCACCTTCCGGGACAGCGTGGCGGGAGACCCAGTACTTC. The chain recombines TRBV18 with TRBJ2-5; 7 positions match TRBD1. The germline gives CDR1 KGHSH, CDR2 LQKENI. J was trimmed by 5 bases and V by 3 bases; bases with no gene match: 12. This CDR3 comprises 16 residues.

The V gene is TRBV4-1, the J gene TRBJ1-1; D uncertain. The V gene's germline CDR1 is MGHRA and CDR2 YSYEKL. The CDR3 covers 12 residues. The V and J ends lost 4 bases and 6 bases respectively, with 9 bases between them. CDR3 sequence: CASSPGGAEAFF. The DNA of the CDR3 is TGCGCCAGCAGCCCCGGCGGGGCTGAAGCTTTCTTT.

V and J are TRBV19 and TRBJ2-6; D perhaps matches TRBD2 (6 bases). V was pared by 7 bases and J by 1 base, with 14 bases between. Germline CDR1 LNHDA, CDR2 SQIVND (reference sequence). This CDR3 region has 16 residues. This chain's CDR3 is CASKGGRGSGANVLTF. The CDR3 DNA sequence: TGTGCCAGTAAGGGAGGCCGCGGATCTGGGGCCAACGTCCTGACTTTC.

V and J are TRBV15 and TRBJ2-1, with 8 bases that match TRBD2. Germline V lookup: CDR1 LNHNV, CDR2 YYDKDF (reference sequence). The J segment lost 3 bases and the V segment lost 1 base, leaving 5 bases of the junction unmatched. The CDR3 loop spans 16 amino acids. The CDR3 nucleotides read TGTGCCACCAGCAGAGCTCCCAGCGGGAGCTACAATGAGCAGTTCTTC. It is translated as CATSRAPSGSYNEQFF. The whole variable domain, filled in from reference TRBV15 and TRBJ2-1, reads DAMVIQNPRYQVTQFGKPVTLSCSQTLNHNVMYWYQQKSSQAPKLLFHYYDKDFNNEADTPDNFQSRRPNTSFCFLDIRSPGLGDTAMYLCATSRAPSGSYNEQFFGPGTRLTVL.

The chain links TRBV4-2 to TRBJ1-4; TRBD1 aligns across 8 bases. The CDR3 is made up of 15 amino acids. CDR1 and CDR2 (germline): LGHNA, YNFKEQ. With 2 bases clipped from V and 8 bases from J, the junction kept 7 bases outside the gene matches. The CDR3 is CASSQPDRGGEKLFF. CDR3 nucleotide sequence: TGTGCCAGCAGCCAACCTGACAGGGGAGGCGAAAAACTGTTTTTT.

This rearrangement joins TRBV23-1 to TRBJ1-5; unclear D gene. TRBV23-1 is annotated as an ORF whose role is uncertain. With 7 bases removed from V and 3 bases from J, the gap between germline ends came to 22 bases. This CDR3 has 17 amino acids. This CDR3 is CASTHQPRPGFNQPQHF. The CDR3, as DNA: TGCGCCAGCACCCACCAACCACGGCCAGGATTCAATCAGCCCCAGCATTTT.

The V and J genes are TRBV4-1 and TRBJ1-2, with TRBD1 matching 7 bases. J lost 7 bases, V lost 4 bases, and 9 bases had no gene match. The length of the CDR3 is 14 residues. Per germline, CDR1 MGHRA and CDR2 YSYEKL. CDR3 region: CASSPADRVVGYTF. In nucleotides, the CDR3 is TGCGCCAGCAGCCCCGCCGACAGGGTAGTTGGCTACACCTTC.

As to this clone: The sample has other DNA sequences that encode this CDR3 too. The chain joins TRBV7-6 to TRBJ1-1; D not certain. CDR1 is SGHVS and CDR2 is FNYEAQ in the germline V gene. Trimming took off 4 bases at V and 5 bases at J, with 5 bases between the two ends. This CDR3 has 11 amino acids. The CDR3 nucleotides are TGTGCCAGCAGCTCCGGGACTGAAGCTTTCTTT. It encodes CASSSGTEAFF.

Ten or more counts support this clone. V and J are TRBV19 and TRBJ2-3, with a weak D call TRBD2 (5 bases). The V gene lost 3 bases and the J gene lost 4 bases, with 11 bases spanning the gap. Germline lookup yields CDR1 LNHDA and CDR2 SQIVND (reference sequence). The CDR3 sequence is 14 residues long. The CDR3 sequence is CASSIGRVADTQYF. In DNA form, the CDR3 reads TGTGCCAGTAGTATCGGGCGGGTCGCAGATACGCAGTATTTT.

The chain combines TRBV28 with TRBJ2-2; 7 positions match TRBD2. Germline assignment: CDR1 MDHEN and CDR2 SYDVKM. The CDR3 runs to 14 residues. The V gene end was trimmed by 6 bases and the J gene end by 8 bases; junction bases not matched to a gene: 9. The CDR3 loop is CASSRAGSEGELFF. The CDR3 nucleotides are TGTGCCAGCAGCCGAGCGGGGTCAGAGGGGGAGCTGTTTTTT.

This clone rates as medium-sized. The chain recombines TRBV6-1 with TRBJ1-5, with a possible D match to TRBD1 (5 bases). Germline assignment: CDR1 MNHNS and CDR2 SASEGT. The V end was cut by 2 bases, the J end by 4 bases, with 9 bases between. There are 14 residues in the CDR3. CDR3 nucleotides: TGTGCCAGCAGTGAACTGACAGCGAATCAGCCCCAGCATTTT. Encoded protein: CASSELTANQPQHF.

In its sample, this clone was seen once. The chain employs TRBV6-5 and TRBJ2-2; the D gene is possibly TRBD2 (5 bases). The CDR3 runs 14 residues. Trimming removed 6 bases from V and 0 bases from J, with 8 bases in between. Germline loops: CDR1 MNHEY, CDR2 SVGAGI. The CDR3 is CASSRGSNTGELFF. The DNA of the CDR3 is TGTGCCAGCAGCCGGGGATCGAACACCGGGGAGCTGTTTTTT.

The chain has TRBV6-5 and TRBJ1-2, with TRBD1 identical over 7 bases. CDR1 is MNHEY, CDR2 SVGAGI, per germline. The CDR3 has 14 amino acids. V shed 4 bases, J shed 8 bases, and the junction held 10 bases outside the gene matches. The CDR3 sequence is CASSFSGTAIGYTF. The DNA of the CDR3 is TGTGCCAGCAGTTTCTCCGGGACAGCCATCGGCTACACCTTC.

The sample holds many counts of this clone. The chain links TRBV5-1 to TRBJ1-6, with 7 bases lining up with TRBD1. The germline V gene encodes CDR1 SGHRS and CDR2 YFSETQ. Germline trimming cut 5 bases from V and 10 bases from J; bases unmatched to any gene: 9. The CDR3 extends over 14 amino acids. CDR3 residues: CASSFDRAFSPLHF. The CDR3 DNA reads as TGCGCCAGCAGTTTCGACAGGGCCTTCTCACCCCTCCACTTT. The full variable domain, rest sourced from reference TRBV5-1 and TRBJ1-6, is KAGVTQTPRYLIKTRGQQVTLSCSPISGHRSVSWYQQTPGQGLQFLFEYFSETQRNKGNFPGRFSGRQFSNSRSEMNVSTLELGDSALYLCASSFDRAFSPLHFGNGTRLTVT.

This clone has a handful of counts. For the CDR3, the DNA is TGCGCCAGCAGCCAAGTAGGGACAGGGGGCATCTATGGCTACACCTTC. Translating gives CASSQVGTGGIYGYTF. The J gene is TRBJ1-2, the V gene TRBV4-1; 12 bases are shared with TRBD1. Germline V gene sequence: CDR1 MGHRA, CDR2 YSYEKL. This CDR3 is built from 16 residues. Trimming at V came to 1 base and at J to 4 bases, leaving 4 bases not matched to a gene.

DNA for the CDR3: TGCGCCAGCAGCTTGGAAGATACGCAGTATTTT. Translating it yields CASSLEDTQYF. The chain recombines TRBV5-1 with TRBJ2-3; D is unclear. Trimming removed 0 bases from V and 5 bases from J, with 1 base in between. Germline V gives CDR1 SGHRS, CDR2 YFSETQ. The CDR3 sequence is 11 residues long.

This clone has just one count. The chain links TRBV10-3 to TRBJ1-6, with D unresolved. The CDR3 is 13 residues long. CDR1 ENHRY and CDR2 SYGVKD come from the germline V gene. Trimming left V 7 bases short and J 7 bases short, with 11 bases between. The CDR3 spells CAINSGLNSPLHF. The CDR3 DNA reads TGTGCCATCAATTCGGGCTTAAATTCACCCCTCCACTTT.

The chain links TRBV9 to TRBJ2-7; 8 bases align to TRBD1. Germline-derived CDR1 and CDR2 are SGDLS and YYNGEE. V lost 2 bases to trimming and J lost 2 bases; unmatched junction nucleotides: 3. This CDR3 region has 14 residues. CDR3 DNA sequence: TGTGCCAGCAGCGTCGGACAGGGCCCCTACGAGCAGTACTTC. Protein product: CASSVGQGPYEQYF.

Only one count was recorded for this clone. This chain joins TRBV4-2 and TRBJ2-1, with TRBD2 matching 11 bases. V trimming: 6 bases; J trimming: 1 base; junction bases outside the gene matches: 5. Germline V gives CDR1 LGHNA, CDR2 YNFKEQ. CDR3 size: 16 residues. The CDR3 sequence: CASSRTSGYSYNEQFF. CDR3 bases: TGTGCCAGCAGTCGGACTAGCGGGTATTCCTACAATGAGCAGTTCTTC.

This clone has more than one count but fewer than ten. The J gene is TRBJ2-2, the V gene TRBV19, with TRBD2 matching over 9 bases. The CDR3 totals 14 residues. The V gene's germline CDR1 is LNHDA and CDR2 SQIVND (reference sequence). V was pared by 6 bases and J by 5 bases, with 4 bases of the junction left unmatched. The CDR3 DNA is TGTGCCAGTAGACTAGCGGGTACAACCGGGGAGCTGTTTTTT. This encodes CASRLAGTTGELFF. Full variable domain (missing parts from reference TRBV19 and TRBJ2-2): DGGITQSPKYLFRKEGQNVTLSCEQNLNHDAMYWYRQDPGQGLRLIYYSQIVNDFQKGDIAEGYSVSREKKESFPLTVTSAQKNPTAFYLCASRLAGTTGELFFGEGSRLTVL.

The V and J genes are TRBV4-1 and TRBJ2-6; D remains unclear. CDR1 and CDR2 from the germline V gene are MGHRA and YSYEKL. The V gene lost 1 base and the J gene lost 0 bases, with 4 bases spanning the gap. The CDR3 consists of 15 residues. The chain's CDR3 is CASSQVLSGANVLTF. The CDR3 nucleotides are TGCGCCAGCAGCCAAGTGCTCTCTGGGGCCAACGTCCTGACTTTC.

V is TRBV19 and J is TRBJ1-2; 9 bases are a match to TRBD1. The V gene end was trimmed by 5 bases and the J gene end by 7 bases; junction bases not matched to a gene: 11. The CDR3 is 15 amino acids. From germline, CDR1 is LNHDA and CDR2 SQIVND (reference sequence). Here the CDR3 reads CASSYRTGERGGYTF. CDR3 sequence (DNA): TGTGCCAGTAGTTATCGGACAGGGGAGCGCGGTGGCTACACCTTC.